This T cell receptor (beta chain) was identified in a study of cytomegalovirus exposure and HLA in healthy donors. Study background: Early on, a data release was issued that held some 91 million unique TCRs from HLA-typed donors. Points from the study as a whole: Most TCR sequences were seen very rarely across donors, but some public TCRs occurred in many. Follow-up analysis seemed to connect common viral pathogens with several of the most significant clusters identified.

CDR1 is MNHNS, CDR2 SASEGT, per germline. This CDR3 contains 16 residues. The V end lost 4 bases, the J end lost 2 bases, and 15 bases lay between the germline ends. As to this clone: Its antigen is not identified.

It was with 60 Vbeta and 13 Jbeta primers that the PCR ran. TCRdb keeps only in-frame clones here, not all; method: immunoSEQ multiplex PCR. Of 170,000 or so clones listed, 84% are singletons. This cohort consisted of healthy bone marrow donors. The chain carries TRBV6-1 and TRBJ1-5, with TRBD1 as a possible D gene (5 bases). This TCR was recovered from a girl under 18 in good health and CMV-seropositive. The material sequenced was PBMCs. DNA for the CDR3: TGTGCCAGCAGTGGACCGGAGGGGCGAGGCAATCAGCCCCAGCATTTT. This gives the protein CASSGPEGRGNQPQHF.